Below are 20 T cell receptor beta chains sequenced from a single sample in a study of human T cells and chemical hapten exposure. TCRdb re-analysed the RACE reads in MiXCR, keeping a single row per CDR3 protein. The table shows some 110,000 distinct CDR3 sequences, with around 35% occurring only once. As to time point: patch test 3, about 24 weeks after DPC sensitization. Sample treatment: therapeutic diphenylcyclopropenone sensitization with weekly scalp DPC. The sample in question was whole blood, obtained in connection with sensitization to the hapten diphenylcyclopropenone (DPC). These receptors were taken from a middle-aged man with alopecia areata. Some clones in this sample may be carry-over from other donors' samples.

This chain uses TRBV10-3 with TRBJ1-1; 7 nucleotides line up with TRBD1. The ends lost 5 bases at V and 0 bases at J; junction bases unmatched: 9. Per germline, CDR1 ENHRY and CDR2 SYGVKD. The CDR3 spans 16 residues. The CDR3, as DNA: TGTGCCATCAGTTCATCAGGGGGGCGCATGAACACTGAAGCTTTCTTT. It encodes CAISSSGGRMNTEAFF.

The CDR3 loop reads CASVEKPQETQYF. DNA for the CDR3: TGTGCTTCGGTGGAGAAGCCCCAAGAGACCCAGTACTTC. The chain recombines TRBV10-3 with TRBJ2-5; D is unresolved. The CDR3 covers 13 residues. CDR1 and CDR2 from the germline V gene are ENHRY and SYGVKD.

This clonotype has a single count. V is TRBV7-8 and J is TRBJ1-1; 7 nucleotides line up with TRBD1. This CDR3 region has 16 residues. Germline lookup yields CDR1 SGHVS and CDR2 FQNEAQ. V trimming: 2 bases; J trimming: 1 base; junction bases outside the gene matches: 7. The CDR3 here is CASSLIKQGSNTEAFF. Here the CDR3 DNA reads TGTGCCAGCAGCTTAATTAAACAGGGGTCGAACACTGAAGCTTTCTTT.

This clonotype was seen only a few times. This chain joins TRBV12-3 or TRBV12-4 and TRBJ2-7; a weak D match, TRBD2 (6 bases). The ends were cut back, 5 bases at V and 5 bases at J, with 16 bases in the middle. The CDR3 is 14 residues long. The CDR3 DNA reads TGTGCCAGCAGTCCTCATCTAGCGATCGACGAGCAGTACTTC. Amino acid sequence: CASSPHLAIDEQYF.

In its sample, this clonotype was seen a few times. The chain couples TRBV28 to TRBJ1-4; 7 bases agree with TRBD1. CDR3 length equals 14 residues. The ends lost 5 bases at V and 4 bases at J; junction bases unmatched: 4. In germline, CDR1 is MDHEN, CDR2 SYDVKM. The CDR3 reads CASSTGTVNEKLFF. The DNA of the CDR3 is TGTGCCAGCAGTACCGGGACAGTTAATGAAAAACTGTTTTTT.

This clonotype has only a few counts. The rearrangement links TRBV6-5 to TRBJ1-6; 10 positions agree with TRBD1. This CDR3 comprises 15 residues. J gave up 7 bases and V 2 bases, and 2 bases lay outside the gene matches. Germline V gene lookup returns CDR1 MNHEY and CDR2 SVGAGI. CDR3 residues: CASSYRGQGNSPLHF. CDR3 DNA: TGTGCCAGCAGTTACCGGGGACAGGGGAATTCACCCCTCCACTTT.

This clonotype was seen a single time. This chain joins TRBV9 and TRBJ1-5; possibly TRBD1 for D (5 bases). V lost 3 bases and J lost 1, with 8 bases in between. Germline CDR1 reads SGDLS; CDR2 reads YYNGEE. The CDR3 is 14 residues long. The CDR3 region is CASSAGGSNQPQHF. The CDR3 DNA is TGTGCCAGCAGCGCCGGGGGGAGCAATCAGCCCCAGCATTTT.

The chain joins TRBV12-3 or TRBV12-4 to TRBJ2-1; 12 nucleotides line up with TRBD1. V lost 6 bases, J lost 7 bases, and 10 bases stayed unmatched. The CDR3 loop spans 16 amino acids. For the CDR3, the DNA is TGTGCCAGCAGCCACCCCGGGACAGGGGGCTCAAATGAGCAGTTCTTC. It encodes CASSHPGTGGSNEQFF.

This chain joins TRBV6-4 and TRBJ1-1; no firm D call. The V gene's germline CDR1 is MRHNA and CDR2 SNTAGT. With 7 bases removed from V and 0 bases from J, the gap between germline ends came to 12 bases. This CDR3 comprises 14 residues. The CDR3 region is CASKLQVMNTEAFF. In DNA form, the CDR3 reads TGTGCCAGCAAATTACAAGTAATGAACACTGAAGCTTTCTTT.

The V and J genes are TRBV12-3 or TRBV12-4 and TRBJ1-1; 7 nucleotides line up with TRBD1. V shed 3 bases, J shed 4 bases, and the junction held 2 bases outside the gene matches. There are 13 residues in the CDR3. The CDR3 region has the DNA TGTGCCAGCAGTTTTTCAGGGGGCACTGAAGCTTTCTTT. Translating it yields CASSFSGGTEAFF.

This clonotype was found a few times. The genes are TRBV14 and TRBJ2-7; D not certain. V was cut by 6 bases and J by 4 bases, with 10 bases left in between. The germline V gene has CDR1 SGHDN and CDR2 FVKESK. This CDR3 region has 12 residues. In nucleotides, the CDR3 is TGTGCCAGCAGTGCCCATGTGTACGAGCAGTACTTC. It is translated as CASSAHVYEQYF.

This chain joins TRBV5-1 and TRBJ2-3; 7 nucleotides line up with TRBD1. Germline V lookup: CDR1 SGHRS, CDR2 YFSETQ. Trimming cost V 0 bases and J 3 bases; bases outside gene matches: 7. The CDR3 contains 16 residues. DNA for the CDR3: TGCGCCAGCAGCTTGGCTGGAGAGGGGGCGACAGATACGCAGTATTTT. It is translated as CASSLAGEGATDTQYF. The full variable domain, rest sourced from reference TRBV5-1 and TRBJ2-3, is KAGVTQTPRYLIKTRGQQVTLSCSPISGHRSVSWYQQTPGQGLQFLFEYFSETQRNKGNFPGRFSGRQFSNSRSEMNVSTLELGDSALYLCASSLAGEGATDTQYFGPGTRLTVL.

This clonotype was seen a few times. The chain carries TRBV5-1 and TRBJ2-3; a possible D gene is TRBD2 (6 bases). The CDR3 consists of 16 residues. Germline CDR1 reads SGHRS; CDR2 reads YFSETQ. V shed 6 bases and J shed 5 bases, with 22 bases lying between them. The CDR3 DNA follows: TGCGCCAGCAACCCCCGGGACTCCGGAAGCGGAGATACGCAGTATTTT. Encoded protein: CASNPRDSGSGDTQYF.

The rearrangement links TRBV29-1 to TRBJ1-1, with 7 bases identical to TRBD1. Germline V lookup: CDR1 SQVTM, CDR2 ANQGSEA. The junction had 2 bases not matched to a gene; V was cut back by 4 bases and J by 0 bases. This CDR3 is built from 13 residues. The CDR3 DNA follows: TGCAGCGTTGTGGGACAGATGAACACTGAAGCTTTCTTT. Encoded protein: CSVVGQMNTEAFF.

The J gene is TRBJ2-1, the V gene TRBV3-1; unclear D gene. The CDR3 consists of 18 residues. Germline V gives CDR1 LGHDT, CDR2 YNNKEL (reference sequence). The ends were cut back, 0 bases at V and 4 bases at J, with 19 bases in the middle. The DNA for the CDR3 is TGTGCCAGCAGCCAAGATCCTATATTAGGGCCGCTTTACAATGAGCAGTTCTTC. As protein: CASSQDPILGPLYNEQFF.

This rearrangement joins TRBV7-3 to TRBJ2-1, with D tentatively TRBD2 (5 bases). The CDR3 runs to 15 residues. Germline CDR1 reads SGHTA; CDR2 reads FQGTGA. V gave up 4 bases and J gave up 2 bases, with 12 bases separating them. The CDR3 loop reads CASSYHEGTYNEQFF. In nucleotides, the CDR3 is TGTGCCAGCAGCTATCACGAGGGTACCTACAATGAGCAGTTCTTC.

The chain is built from TRBV6-2 or TRBV6-3 and TRBJ2-2, with unresolved D. V was shortened by 6 bases and J by 0 bases, with 8 bases between the two germline ends. Germline V CDR1 and CDR2: MNHEY, SVGEGT. This CDR3 has 14 residues. In DNA form, the CDR3 reads TGTGCCAGCAGATGGGGTCCGAACACCGGGGAGCTGTTTTTT. Its translation is CASRWGPNTGELFF.

This sequence joins TRBV6-6 and TRBJ2-2; TRBD2 matches at 12 bases. Germline V gene sequence: CDR1 MNHNY, CDR2 SVGAGI (reference sequence). V lost 5 bases and J lost 6; bases outside the gene matches: 10. This CDR3 is built from 17 residues. The CDR3 bases are TGTGCCAGCAGTCGACTAGCGGGAGTAAGGGGTTCCGGGGAGCTGTTTTTT. Its translation: CASSRLAGVRGSGELFF.

In its sample, this clonotype was seen a few times. The chain has TRBV18 and TRBJ2-7; maybe TRBD2 (6 bases). The V gene lost 1 base and the J gene lost 3 bases, with 7 bases spanning the gap. The CDR3 sequence is 13 residues long. The germline gives CDR1 KGHSH, CDR2 LQKENI. CDR3 nucleotides: TGTGCCAGCTCACCACGGCGGGACTACGAGCAGTACTTC. Translated, it gives CASSPRRDYEQYF.

This rearrangement joins TRBV4-3 to TRBJ2-2, with 12 bases identical to TRBD1. This CDR3 is 16 amino acids long. Germline V CDR1 and CDR2: LGHNA, YSLEER. Losses at the gene ends were 2 bases for V and 6 bases for J; bases not matched to a gene: 4. The CDR3 sequence is CASSQWGQGAAGELFF. The CDR3 region has the DNA TGCGCCAGCAGCCAATGGGGACAGGGGGCGGCCGGGGAGCTGTTTTTT.